The sample holds many counts of the clone carrying this T cell receptor beta chain. Antigen: not known. The sample belongs to a study of neurological immune-mediated disorders. Points from the study as a whole: The study found no CDR3 amino acid sequences shared by expanded clones across subjects, suggesting private repertoires in all groups.

The unsorted libraries had their origin in 2 million PBMCs stored at -80 C. The cDNA came from 5'RACE with 10-nucleotide random UMIs. In each sequencing run, over 170 million TCR-beta sequences were generated from 15-18 subjects. TCRdb re-called the 5' RACE reads with MiXCR, one entry per CDR3 protein. The table records approximately 40,000 distinct CDR3 sequences, 10% of them present only once. The sequence came from a woman aged 25 to 39 with HTLV-1-associated myelopathy (HAM/TSP). The specimen was PBMCs.

CDR3 DNA sequence: TGCGCCAGCGGGAAGATATACAGTCCCACCGAGCAGTACTTC. Amino acid sequence: CASGKIYSPTEQYF. V gene TRBV5-1 combines with J gene TRBJ2-7; D is ambiguous. Germline CDR1 and CDR2: SGHRS and YFSETQ. Trimming cost V 7 bases and J 6 bases, with 20 bases left between them. This CDR3 spans 14 amino acids.